Listed below are T cell receptor beta chains from one sample, sequenced in a study of T cell changes during pregnancy in multiple sclerosis. TCRdb keeps only in-frame clones here, not all; method: immunoSEQ multiplex PCR. Here the sample spans approximately 100,000 clones, around nine tenths being singletons. Sequenced here: peripheral blood, sampled in the second trimester of pregnancy. The source of these receptors is a female donor with multiple sclerosis, enrolled in a pregnancy study. Both conserved end residues are part of each CDR3. The D gene is left open where the match is weak. Only part of the rows carry a size: once, few, many, or a class if the clone is expanded.

V gene,D gene,J gene,clone size,CDR3 DNA,CDR3 protein
TRBV27,NA,TRBJ2-3,NA,TGTGCCAGCAGTTCGTTAGTTAGCACAGATACGCAGTATTTT,CASSSLVSTDTQYF
TRBV21-1,NA,TRBJ2-1,NA,TGTGCCAGCAGCAAAGTCGCGGGAGGGCCGCGAAGGAATGAGCAGTTCTTC,CASSKVAGGPRRNEQFF
TRBV29-1,TRBD1,TRBJ2-7,NA,TGCAGCGTTTTAACGAGTAGAAGGGACAGGTTCCCCTACGAGCAGTACTTC,CSVLTSRRDRFPYEQYF
TRBV6-5,TRBD1,TRBJ1-4,NA,TGTGCCAGCAAATACAGGGGAGGAACTAATGAAAAACTGTTTTTT,CASKYRGGTNEKLFF
TRBV19,NA,TRBJ1-2,NA,TGTGCCAGTAGTACCGGTAATAACTATGGCTACACCTTC,CASSTGNNYGYTF
TRBV2,NA,TRBJ1-1,NA,TGTGCCAGCCGACGGGGGACTGAAGCTTTCTTT,CASRRGTEAFF
TRBV6-6,TRBD2,TRBJ2-1,NA,TGTGCCAGCAGTAAACTAGCGGGGGGCGAATACAATGAGCAGTTCTTC,CASSKLAGGEYNEQFF
TRBV2,NA,TRBJ1-1,once,TGTGCCAGCAGTGAAGCGTGGACGGGGGGAGGCACTGAAGCTTTCTTT,CASSEAWTGGGTEAFF
TRBV30,TRBD1,TRBJ1-3,NA,TGTGCCTGGAGTGTATCCCGGACAGGGGTTGGAAACACCATATATTTT,CAWSVSRTGVGNTIYF
TRBV2,NA,TRBJ2-7,NA,TGTGCCAGCAGCAGGACGGACTCCCGGGACTTC,CASSRTDSRDF
TRBV2,NA,TRBJ1-1,NA,TGTGCCAGCAGTAGACAGTTCGCTGAAGCTTTCTTT,CASSRQFAEAFF
TRBV18,TRBD1,TRBJ2-7,NA,TGTGCCAGCTCGCGGGACAGGGGCTCCCCCCGTAACGAGCAGTACTTC,CASSRDRGSPRNEQYF
TRBV25-1,NA,TRBJ1-2,NA,TGTGCCAGCAGCACAGAGTTCTATGGCTACACCTTC,CASSTEFYGYTF
TRBV14,NA,TRBJ1-6,NA,TGTGCCAGCAGCCAAAGCGGGAGATCAAATTCACCCCTCCACTTT,CASSQSGRSNSPLHF
TRBV9,NA,TRBJ1-4,NA,TGTGCCAGCAGCGTAGGGGGAGGAAATGAAAAACTGTTTTTT,CASSVGGGNEKLFF
TRBV5-1,TRBD2,TRBJ2-1,NA,TGCGCCAGCAGCGCACCGGCGGGGGGGCCCTACAATGAGCAGTTCTTC,CASSAPAGGPYNEQFF
TRBV5-6,NA,TRBJ2-5,NA,TGTGCCAGCAGCTTAGGAGGTCTGCATAGTTTTGAGACCCAGTACTTC,CASSLGGLHSFETQYF
TRBV5-1,TRBD2,TRBJ2-3,NA,TGCGCCAGCAGCTTCCATCGGCGGGAGGGGGGAGATACGCAGTATTTT,CASSFHRREGGDTQYF
TRBV18,TRBD1,TRBJ1-3,NA,TGTGCCAGCTCACCACAAAGACAGGGGATAGGTGGAAACACCATATATTTT,CASSPQRQGIGGNTIYF
TRBV6-1,TRBD1,TRBJ1-2,NA,TGTGCCAGCAGGACAGGGGGCGCTAACTATGGCTACACCTTC,CASRTGGANYGYTF
TRBV6-5,NA,TRBJ1-5,once,TGTGCCAGCGGCAGGGGTGATCAGCCCCAGCATTTT,CASGRGDQPQHF
TRBV19,NA,TRBJ1-3,NA,TGTGCCAGTAGTGCAATAACTCAGGGTTACTCTGGAAACACCATATATTTT,CASSAITQGYSGNTIYF
TRBV4-1,NA,TRBJ1-1,NA,TGCGCCAGCAGCCAAGTTCAGCAGGTGAACACTGAAGCTTTCTTT,CASSQVQQVNTEAFF
TRBV5-4,TRBD1,TRBJ2-7,NA,TGTGCCAGCAGTAGGACAGGGACCTACGAGCAGTACTTC,CASSRTGTYEQYF
TRBV2,TRBD2,TRBJ2-1,once,TGTGCCAGCAGTGAAGTATGGACTAGCGGGAGGGCCTATGAGCAGTTCTTC,CASSEVWTSGRAYEQFF
TRBV19,NA,TRBJ2-7,once,TGTGCCAGTAGCCACGGTCCAGGTTCCTACGAGCAGTACTTC,CASSHGPGSYEQYF
TRBV5-1,TRBD1,TRBJ2-1,NA,TGCGCCAGCAGCTCCGGACAGGACAATGAGCAGTTCTTC,CASSSGQDNEQFF
TRBV4-1,NA,TRBJ1-4,NA,TGCGCCAGCAGCCTCCCTCCGCGCCGGCAGGGGCCCCTTAATGAAAAACTGTTTTTT,CASSLPPRRQGPLNEKLFF
TRBV2,TRBD2,TRBJ2-5,NA,TGTGCCAGCAGTGATCCCGCGCGGGGGAAAGAGACCCAGTACTTC,CASSDPARGKETQYF
TRBV9,TRBD2,TRBJ2-1,once,TGTGCCAGCAGCGTAGTCGGGGGGGTGCATGAGCAGTTCTTC,CASSVVGGVHEQFF
TRBV10-3,TRBD2,TRBJ2-3,NA,TGTGCCATCAGTGCGGCGAGGGGGGTAGCGGGGCGCACAGATACGCAGTATTTT,CAISAARGVAGRTDTQYF
TRBV27,TRBD1,TRBJ2-7,NA,TGTGCCAGCAGTCTCTCCCCGGACAGGGTACAGTACTTC,CASSLSPDRVQYF
TRBV27,NA,TRBJ1-1,NA,TGTGCCAGCAAGAGAAACGACCCAGCGGGAGAAGCTTTCTTT,CASKRNDPAGEAFF
TRBV27,TRBD1,TRBJ2-2,NA,TGTGCCAGCAGTTTACTAGCAGGGGGCACCGGGGAGCTGTTTTTT,CASSLLAGGTGELFF
TRBV9,NA,TRBJ2-2,NA,TGTGCCAGCAGCGTAGGTGCTACTAACACCGGGGAGCTGTTTTTT,CASSVGATNTGELFF
TRBV6-6,TRBD1,TRBJ1-6,NA,TGTGCCAGCAGCCTGGAGGGGGCGCGGAATTCACCCCTCCACTTT,CASSLEGARNSPLHF
TRBV5-4,NA,TRBJ1-2,NA,TGTGCCAGCAGCTTCCTTAGGGGAAACTATGGCTACACCTTC,CASSFLRGNYGYTF
TRBV6-5,NA,TRBJ1-1,NA,TGTGCCAGCAGTTACTCGCCCAGATCTGAAGCTTTCTTT,CASSYSPRSEAFF
TRBV7-2,TRBD2,TRBJ2-1,NA,TGTGCCAGCAGCTTAGTTCCCGGGCCGGGGGGCAATGAGCAGTTCTTC,CASSLVPGPGGNEQFF
TRBV19,TRBD1,TRBJ2-5,NA,TGTGCCAGTAGTATTACCGACAGGGGATCGCCCGTGAAGACCCAGTACTTC,CASSITDRGSPVKTQYF
TRBV5-6,TRBD2,TRBJ2-2,NA,TGTGCCAGCAGTCGGCCGGGACTAGCGGGGGGGCAGTTCACCGGGGAGCTGTTTTTT,CASSRPGLAGGQFTGELFF
TRBV18,TRBD1,TRBJ1-1,NA,TGTGCCAGCTCACTACGGACAGGGGGCGATGGTTTAATGGCTTTCTTT,CASSLRTGGDGLMAFF
TRBV13,NA,TRBJ2-1,NA,TGTGCCAGCAGCTTAGGGGGCCCGGGAGTCTCCCCCCAGTTCTTC,CASSLGGPGVSPQFF
TRBV9,TRBD1,TRBJ1-2,NA,TGTGCCAGCAGCGTAGCCCGGACAGGCAGTTTAGGCTACACCTTC,CASSVARTGSLGYTF
TRBV28,TRBD2,TRBJ2-4,NA,TGTGCCAGCAGTTCGACTCTGACTAGCGGGGGGGCCAAAAACATTCAGTACTTC,CASSSTLTSGGAKNIQYF
TRBV2,NA,TRBJ1-4,NA,TGTGCCAGCAGTGAAGGGAGGGGTAATGAAAAACTGTTTTTT,CASSEGRGNEKLFF
TRBV25-1,NA,TRBJ2-3,NA,TGTGCCAGTGGACTCCTAGATAGGGATACGCAGTATTTT,CASGLLDRDTQYF
TRBV7-2,TRBD1,TRBJ1-1,NA,TGTGCCAGCAGTCTAGACAGGGGATATAACACTGAAGCTTTCTTT,CASSLDRGYNTEAFF
TRBV18,NA,TRBJ2-1,NA,TGTGCCAGCTCACCCGGGGGGCCTTATGAGCAGTTCTTC,CASSPGGPYEQFF
TRBV10-3,TRBD1,TRBJ1-1,once,TGTGCCATCAGTCGACAGGGGATGAACACTGAAGCTTTCTTT,CAISRQGMNTEAFF
TRBV27,NA,TRBJ2-7,NA,TGTGCCAGCAGTCCTCGGACTCCTCTAAGCTCCTACGAGCAGTACTTC,CASSPRTPLSSYEQYF
TRBV19,TRBD2,TRBJ2-5,NA,TGTGCCAGTAGTACCCGGGCCCGGGGGGGCCTCGAGGAGACCCAGTACTTC,CASSTRARGGLEETQYF